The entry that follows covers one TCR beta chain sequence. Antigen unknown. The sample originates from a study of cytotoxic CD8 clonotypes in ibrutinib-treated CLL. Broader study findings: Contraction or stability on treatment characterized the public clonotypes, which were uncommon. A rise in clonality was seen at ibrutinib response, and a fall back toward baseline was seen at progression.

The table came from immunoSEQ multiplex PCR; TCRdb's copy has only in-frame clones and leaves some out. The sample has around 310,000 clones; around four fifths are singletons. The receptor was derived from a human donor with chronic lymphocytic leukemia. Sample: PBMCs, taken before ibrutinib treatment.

The CDR3 nucleotides read TGCAGCGTTGGCGGGACCGCCTACACAGATACGCAGTATTTT. Amino acids: CSVGGTAYTDTQYF. J is TRBJ2-3 and V is TRBV29-1; tentatively, D is TRBD2 (6 bases). From germline, CDR1 is SQVTM and CDR2 ANQGSEA. This CDR3 comprises 14 residues. Trimming cost V 4 bases and J 2 bases, with 13 bases left between them.